A single sample gave rise to the 10 T cell receptor beta chains below, sequenced in a study of blood T cell repertoires in COVID-19. Some clones are missing from TCRdb's copy, which holds only in-frame ones; the method was immunoSEQ multiplex PCR. The data contain roughly 190,000 clones, 70% to 85% of them singletons. What was sequenced was PBMCs or T cells enriched from blood (not recorded which). These receptor sequences come from a woman aged 25 to 39 who had recovered from COVID-19.

J is TRBJ1-1 and V is TRBV11-2; TRBD1 aligns across 9 bases. Germline CDR1 is SGHAT and CDR2 is FQNNGV. V lost 4 bases, J lost 8 bases, and 5 bases stayed unmatched. The CDR3 contains 13 residues. This CDR3 reads CASSYHRGREAFF. In DNA, the CDR3 is TGTGCCAGCAGCTACCACAGGGGGCGCGAAGCTTTCTTT.

The CDR3 DNA follows: TGTGCCAGCAGCTCCACGGGACTAGCGCTGAGCACAGATACGCAGTATTTT. Residues: CASSSTGLALSTDTQYF. The chain recombines TRBV11-2 with TRBJ2-3; 10 bases line up with TRBD2. Germline CDR1 SGHAT, CDR2 FQNNGV. V was clipped by 4 bases and J by 0 bases; unmatched bases: 7. The CDR3 covers 17 residues.

J is TRBJ1-1 and V is TRBV29-1; a weak D match, TRBD1 (6 bases). Looked up from germline, CDR1 is SQVTM and CDR2 is ANQGSEA. V shed 6 bases and J shed 1 base, with 12 bases lying between them. The CDR3 consists of 13 residues. CDR3 coding DNA: TGCAGCGTGAGGACAGACCCGAACACTGAAGCTTTCTTT. Protein: CSVRTDPNTEAFF.

This chain links TRBV21-1 with TRBJ1-5; no DNA check was done on the table's D call, TRBD1. TRBV21-1 has pseudogene status. This CDR3 contains 15 residues. The CDR3 coding sequence is TGTGCCAGCAGCGCCTGGGACAGGGGAAATCAGCCCCAGCATTTT. This translates into CASSAWDRGNQPQHF.

The rearrangement uses TRBV2 and TRBJ2-1, with 11 bases identical to TRBD2. The length of the CDR3 is 15 residues. Germline values: CDR1 SNHLY, CDR2 FYNNEI. J lost 4 bases, V lost 8 bases, and 7 bases had no gene match. The CDR3 coding sequence is TGTGCCAGCCGATTTCTAGCGGGGGGTTACAATGAGCAGTTCTTC. Encoded protein: CASRFLAGGYNEQFF.

This chain connects TRBV19 to TRBJ1-2; D unresolved. Germline lookup yields CDR1 LNHDA and CDR2 SQIVND (reference sequence). The CDR3 covers 17 residues. V lost 0 bases and J lost 2, with 16 bases in between. This chain's CDR3 is CASSIDLSRTGNYGYTF. CDR3 sequence (DNA): TGTGCCAGTAGTATAGATCTATCGCGGACGGGAAACTATGGCTACACCTTC.

This clone was picked up many times. The V and J genes are TRBV5-1 and TRBJ2-1; 7 nucleotides agree with TRBD1. The germline V gene has CDR1 SGHRS and CDR2 YFSETQ. The CDR3 is made up of 16 amino acids. J lost 0 bases, V lost 7 bases, and 10 bases had no gene match. CDR3 region: CASRTQGSFSYNEQFF. In nucleotides, the CDR3 is TGCGCCAGCCGAACACAGGGGTCTTTCTCCTACAATGAGCAGTTCTTC. Full variable domain (missing parts from reference TRBV5-1 and TRBJ2-1): KAGVTQTPRYLIKTRGQQVTLSCSPISGHRSVSWYQQTPGQGLQFLFEYFSETQRNKGNFPGRFSGRQFSNSRSEMNVSTLELGDSALYLCASRTQGSFSYNEQFFGPGTRLTVL.

The chain links TRBV11-2 to TRBJ2-7; D gene uncertain. The germline V and J ends were trimmed by 0 bases and 5 bases, with 14 bases remaining between them. CDR3 length: 15 amino acids. Germline assignment: CDR1 SGHAT and CDR2 FQNNGV. This chain's CDR3 is CASSLDLGSHHEQYF. CDR3 DNA sequence: TGTGCCAGCAGCTTAGATCTTGGTAGCCACCACGAGCAGTACTTC.

The V and J genes are TRBV5-6 and TRBJ2-7; 8 bases line up with TRBD1. The germline V gene has CDR1 SGHDT and CDR2 YYEEEE. This CDR3 is 15 amino acids long. The V segment lost 2 bases and the J segment 7 bases; nucleotides outside the gene matches: 11. CDR3 nucleotides: TGTGCCAGCAGCTTCGGGGACAGGTTATCGGGGGAGCAGTACTTC. Its protein is CASSFGDRLSGEQYF.

V is TRBV5-6 and J is TRBJ2-5, with TRBD1 matching over 10 bases. V trimming: 5 bases; J trimming: 4 bases; junction bases outside the gene matches: 8. There are 15 residues in the CDR3. Germline V lookup: CDR1 SGHDT, CDR2 YYEEEE. CDR3 coding DNA: TGTGCCAGCAGTTTTACGGGACAGGGGCGAGAGACCCAGTACTTC. Residues: CASSFTGQGRETQYF.